The 21 T cell receptor beta chains below come from one sample, sequenced in a study of cytomegalovirus exposure and HLA in healthy donors (dated by TCRdb to the late 2010s). Preparation of the library involved the immunoSEQ multiplex PCR assay. The multiplex PCR relied on a mix of 60 forward primers for TCR Vbeta segments and 13 reverse primers for TCR Jbeta segments. TCRdb limited this immuneACCESS table to in-frame rearrangements with V and J called. A share of clones is missing; checked studies link under half to unresolved V genes, and the rest is unexplained. Within this sample are roughly 200,000 clones, with about four fifths of them counted one time only. The ten largest clones represent around 1.5% of the sample. The specimen was PBMCs. All receptors come from a man aged 45-65 years in good health and CMV-seronegative.

This clone was seen a single time. The gene calls are TRBV29-1 and TRBJ2-1, with D perhaps TRBD1 (6 bases). V was trimmed by 0 bases and J by 3 bases, leaving 12 bases between them. The CDR3 is made up of 15 amino acids. CDR1 SQVTM and CDR2 ANQGSEA come from the germline V gene. The chain's CDR3 is CSVEEGQIDYNEQFF. CDR3 DNA: TGCAGCGTTGAAGAAGGACAGATCGACTACAATGAGCAGTTCTTC.

The chain uses TRBV18 and TRBJ2-7; TRBD1 matches 7 bases. CDR3 length: 15 amino acids. The V and J ends lost 2 bases and 6 bases, in that order; junction bases with no gene match: 10. The germline V gene encodes CDR1 KGHSH and CDR2 LQKENI. The CDR3 nucleotides read TGTGCCAGCTCACCATTCCAAGACAGGGCAAGCGAGCAGTACTTC. Translating it yields CASSPFQDRASEQYF. The variable domain in full, with the rest retrieved from reference TRBV18 and TRBJ2-7, is NAGVMQNPRHLVRRRGQEARLRCSPMKGHSHVYWYRQLPEEGLKFMVYLQKENIIDESGMPKERFSAEFPKEGPSILRIQQVVRGDSAAYFCASSPFQDRASEQYFGPGTRLTVT.

The chain is built from TRBV9 and TRBJ2-1; 12 bases fit TRBD2. This CDR3 comprises 14 residues. Losses at the gene ends were 6 bases for V and 9 bases for J; bases not matched to a gene: 7. CDR1 SGDLS and CDR2 YYNGEE come from the germline V gene. The CDR3 protein is CASNGLAGSAEQFF. In DNA form, the CDR3 reads TGTGCCAGCAACGGACTAGCGGGAAGCGCTGAGCAGTTCTTC. The complete variable domain, with remaining parts taken from reference TRBV9 and TRBJ2-1, reads DSGVTQTPKHLITATGQRVTLRCSPRSGDLSVYWYQQSLDQGLQFLIQYYNGEERAKGNILERFSAQQFPDLHSELNLSSLELGDSALYFCASNGLAGSAEQFFGPGTRLTVL.

This chain connects TRBV5-1 to TRBJ2-2; perhaps TRBD1 as D (5 bases). V lost 2 bases to trimming and J lost 6 bases, with 26 bases between them. The CDR3 contains 19 residues. The germline gives CDR1 SGHRS, CDR2 YFSETQ. Here the CDR3 DNA reads TGCGCCAGCAGCTTTCTAGGACACGCACTAAGGAACAGACCCGGGGAGCTGTTTTTT. Protein sequence: CASSFLGHALRNRPGELFF.

The chain joins TRBV7-9 to TRBJ2-3; 8 bases match TRBD1. This CDR3 is built from 15 residues. Looked up from germline, CDR1 is SEHNR and CDR2 is FQNEAQ (reference sequence). Unmatched junction bases numbered 8, after V lost 4 bases and J lost 5 bases. The CDR3 region is CASSSPRGLEDTQYF. The CDR3 coding sequence is TGTGCCAGCAGCTCCCCCAGGGGGCTTGAAGATACGCAGTATTTT.

This clone was recorded once. The V gene is TRBV14, the J gene TRBJ2-1; D perhaps matches TRBD1 (6 bases). The CDR3 runs 14 residues. The ends were cut back, 4 bases at V and 4 bases at J, with 11 bases in the middle. CDR1 SGHDN and CDR2 FVKESK come from the germline V gene. The CDR3 coding sequence is TGTGCCAGCAGCCCAGAGACAGGATACAATGAGCAGTTCTTC. It encodes CASSPETGYNEQFF. Combining the CDR3 with reference TRBV14 and TRBJ2-1 gives the whole variable domain EAGVTQFPSHSVIEKGQTVTLRCDPISGHDNLYWYRRVMGKEIKFLLHFVKESKQDESGMPNNRFLAERTGGTYSTLKVQPAELEDSGVYFCASSPETGYNEQFFGPGTRLTVL.

The rearrangement joins TRBV11-2 to TRBJ2-3; the D gene is possibly TRBD2 (6 bases). Germline CDR1 SGHAT, CDR2 FQNNGV. This CDR3 region has 16 residues. Trimming took off 2 bases at V and 0 bases at J, with 12 bases between the two ends. Here the CDR3 DNA reads TGTGCCAGCAGCTTACGATGGGGGGTTAGCACAGATACGCAGTATTTT. Its protein is CASSLRWGVSTDTQYF.

The chain combines TRBV6-5 with TRBJ1-5; 9 nucleotides agree with TRBD1. CDR1 is MNHEY, CDR2 SVGAGI, per germline. Trimming removed 6 bases from V and 6 bases from J; junction bases left unmatched: 6. The CDR3 has 14 residues. The CDR3 DNA reads as TGTGCCAGCAGACCTGACAGGGGGGCTCAGCCCCAGCATTTT. Amino acid sequence: CASRPDRGAQPQHF.

This clone appeared once. The genes are TRBV7-2 and TRBJ2-7; possible D gene TRBD2, 6 bases. Trimming removed 2 bases at V and 4 bases at J, with 21 bases between. The CDR3 is 17 amino acids. The germline V gene encodes CDR1 SGHTA and CDR2 FQGNSA. The CDR3 protein is CASSLHSGELPFYEQYF. DNA of the CDR3: TGTGCCAGCAGCTTACATTCGGGAGAGCTACCCTTTTACGAGCAGTACTTC.

The J gene is TRBJ2-7, the V gene TRBV2; maybe TRBD1 (6 bases). CDR1 and CDR2 (germline): SNHLY, FYNNEI. The CDR3 runs to 14 residues. Trimming removed 9 bases at V and 4 bases at J, with 19 bases between. CDR3: CASETDSLAYEQYF. The CDR3 coding sequence is TGTGCCAGTGAGACGGACAGCTTGGCATACGAGCAGTACTTC.

The chain combines TRBV7-9 with TRBJ2-7; the match to TRBD2 covers 11 bases. CDR3 length: 15 residues. Trimming cost V 1 base and J 2 bases; bases outside gene matches: 1. Germline CDR1 SEHNR, CDR2 FQNEAQ (reference sequence). The CDR3 region is CASSLGLAGTYEQYF. The CDR3 nucleotides read TGTGCCAGCAGCTTAGGACTAGCGGGGACCTACGAGCAGTACTTC.

This clone was observed once. The chain uses TRBV7-9 and TRBJ2-1, with 7 bases matching TRBD2. V was pared by 5 bases and J by 7 bases, with 20 bases of the junction left unmatched. In germline, CDR1 is SEHNR, CDR2 FQNEAQ (reference sequence). The CDR3 is made up of 18 amino acids. The CDR3 DNA reads as TGTGCCAGCAGCCCCCTTTGGGGCGGGAGCGGTCCAAATAATGAGCAGTTCTTC. As protein: CASSPLWGGSGPNNEQFF.

The chain couples TRBV7-8 to TRBJ2-7, with D possibly matching TRBD2 (6 bases). Germline V CDR1 and CDR2: SGHVS, FQNEAQ. The V end lost 3 bases, the J end lost 7 bases, and 13 bases lay between the germline ends. The CDR3 sequence is 13 residues long. CDR3 amino acids: CASSFRGAGEQYF. The CDR3 bases are TGTGCCAGCAGCTTTCGCGGGGCGGGGGAGCAGTACTTC.

The V gene is TRBV5-1, the J gene TRBJ2-6, with D possibly matching TRBD2 (6 bases). CDR1 is SGHRS and CDR2 is YFSETQ in the germline V gene. There are 16 residues in the CDR3. V shed 3 bases and J shed 0 bases, with 10 bases lying between them. CDR3 bases: TGCGCCAGCAGCTCTGGGGGGATCTCTGGGGCCAACGTCCTGACTTTC. This sequence encodes CASSSGGISGANVLTF.

This chain uses TRBV6-5 with TRBJ1-5; no firm D call. V lost 0 bases and J 7 bases, leaving 10 bases between the germline ends. This CDR3 region has 14 residues. Germline V lookup: CDR1 MNHEY, CDR2 SVGAGI. CDR3 amino acids: CASSYSSRRQPQHF. The DNA of the CDR3 is TGTGCCAGCAGTTACTCTTCTCGCAGGCAGCCCCAGCATTTT.

This rearrangement joins TRBV4-1 to TRBJ2-5; 7 nucleotides align to TRBD1. The germline gives CDR1 MGHRA, CDR2 YSYEKL. This CDR3 is built from 15 residues. J lost 2 bases, V lost 4 bases, and 7 bases had no gene match. The CDR3 loop is CASSLLGGQQETQYF. The CDR3 region has the DNA TGCGCCAGCAGCCTGTTAGGGGGACAGCAAGAGACCCAGTACTTC.

The rearrangement uses TRBV6-5 and TRBJ1-2; 7 nucleotides align to TRBD1. V lost 2 bases, J lost 8 bases, and 5 bases stayed unmatched. The CDR3 sequence is 13 residues long. The germline gives CDR1 MNHEY, CDR2 SVGAGI. For the CDR3, the DNA is TGTGCCAGCAGTTACCGCAGGGGGGAGGGCTACACCTTC. Its translation: CASSYRRGEGYTF.

The V and J genes are TRBV19 and TRBJ1-5; perhaps TRBD1 as D (5 bases). CDR3 length: 15 amino acids. The germline CDR1 and CDR2 sequences are LNHDA and SQIVND (reference sequence). V was cut by 7 bases and J by 2 bases, with 15 bases left in between. CDR3 protein: CASTPRGFGNQPQHF. CDR3 nucleotide sequence: TGTGCCAGTACCCCTCGGGGGTTCGGCAATCAGCCCCAGCATTTT.

The chain is built from TRBV7-8 and TRBJ1-2; 8 bases match TRBD1. Germline-derived CDR1 and CDR2 are SGHVS and FQNEAQ. V lost 5 bases, J lost 3 bases, and 17 bases stayed unmatched. CDR3 size: 18 residues. The CDR3 DNA reads TGTGCCAGCAGCCGATTTAGGACAGGGTACCTAAGCGACTATGGCTACACCTTC. Translated: CASSRFRTGYLSDYGYTF.

V usage is TRBV18 and J usage is TRBJ1-1; 7 nucleotides match TRBD1. The CDR3 sequence is 13 residues long. Per germline, CDR1 KGHSH and CDR2 LQKENI. The V and J ends lost 6 bases and 5 bases, in that order; junction bases with no gene match: 6. CDR3 sequence: CASSLGRGTEAFF. CDR3 sequence (DNA): TGTGCCAGCTCCCTCGGCAGGGGGACTGAAGCTTTCTTT.

The chain recombines TRBV10-3 with TRBJ2-3; 10 positions match TRBD2. V lost 0 bases, J lost 4 bases, and 16 bases stayed unmatched. Germline CDR1 reads ENHRY; CDR2 reads SYGVKD. This CDR3 is built from 20 residues. The CDR3 DNA follows: TGTGCCATCAGTGAGTCGCTTGGTAGCGGGGGGTCTCCCGGGGCAGATACGCAGTATTTT. Amino acid sequence: CAISESLGSGGSPGADTQYF.